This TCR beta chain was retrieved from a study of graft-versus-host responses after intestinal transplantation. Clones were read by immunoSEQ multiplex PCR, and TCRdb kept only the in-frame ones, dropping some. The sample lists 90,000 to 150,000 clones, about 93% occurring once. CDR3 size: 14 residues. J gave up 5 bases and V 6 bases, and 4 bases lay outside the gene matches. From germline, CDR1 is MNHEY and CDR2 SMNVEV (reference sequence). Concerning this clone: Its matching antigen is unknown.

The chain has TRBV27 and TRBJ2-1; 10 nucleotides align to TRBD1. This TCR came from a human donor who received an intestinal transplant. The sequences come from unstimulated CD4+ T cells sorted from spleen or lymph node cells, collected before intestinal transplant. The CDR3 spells CASRPGQGNNEQFF. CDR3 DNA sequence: TGTGCCAGCAGACCGGGACAGGGGAACAATGAGCAGTTCTTC.